The 8 T cell receptor beta chains reported below all come from one sample, sequenced in a study of T cells in Graves' hyperthyroidism and ophthalmopathy. RNA transcripts gave rise to amplified TCR beta CDR3 regions. First-round RT-PCR targeting the TCR CDR3 was performed with the HTBI primer set. Using its own MiXCR run on the multiplex PCR reads, TCRdb lists one record per CDR3 protein. Among approximately 400,000 distinct CDR3 sequences listed, 15% to 19% were seen once. The material sequenced was blood. Receptor source: a woman in her late teens or twenties with Graves' hyperthyroidism.

This clonotype was detected a few times. The rearrangement links TRBV20-1 to TRBJ2-7, with 9 bases fitting TRBD2. Trimming took 5 bases from V and 4 from J; bases not matched to a gene: 9. This CDR3 has 14 residues. CDR1 DFQATT and CDR2 SNEGSKA come from the germline V gene (reference sequence). Here the CDR3 reads CSAGPGLAGYEQYF. DNA for the CDR3: TGCAGTGCTGGCCCGGGGCTAGCGGGGTACGAGCAGTACTTC.

This clonotype has a count of ten or more. The DNA for the CDR3 is TGTGCCAGCAGCGTCGGAGGGTTTAACGAGCAGTACTTC. Its protein is CASSVGGFNEQYF. The chain links TRBV9 to TRBJ2-7, with D perhaps TRBD2 (6 bases). Deletions cut 2 bases from V and 5 bases from J, with 11 bases between. From germline, CDR1 is SGDLS and CDR2 YYNGEE. The CDR3 runs to 13 residues.

The chain joins TRBV29-1 to TRBJ2-3, with D tentatively TRBD1 or TRBD2 (5 bases each). V was shortened by 4 bases and J by 0 bases, with 17 bases between the two germline ends. The CDR3 has 16 residues. Germline assignment: CDR1 SQVTM and CDR2 ANQGSEA. The CDR3 DNA sequence: TGCAGCGTTGGATTCACGGGACGGGCTAGCACAGATACGCAGTATTTT. This codes for CSVGFTGRASTDTQYF.

This clonotype was detected ten times or more. The V gene is TRBV28, the J gene TRBJ2-3; 7 bases align to TRBD1. The CDR3 is 15 residues long. Germline V gives CDR1 MDHEN, CDR2 SYDVKM. Unmatched junction bases numbered 7, after V lost 4 bases and J lost 3 bases. The CDR3 nucleotides read TGTGCCAGCAGTTACAGGGGCCAAGGAACAGATACGCAGTATTTT. Amino acid sequence: CASSYRGQGTDTQYF.

This clonotype was seen many times. This rearrangement joins TRBV5-6 to TRBJ2-7, with 9 bases that match TRBD1. With 1 base clipped from V and 3 bases from J, the junction kept 8 bases outside the gene matches. This CDR3 region has 16 residues. CDR1 SGHDT and CDR2 YYEEEE come from the germline V gene. The CDR3 protein is CASSLLHRGRGYEQYF. CDR3 sequence (DNA): TGTGCCAGCAGCTTGCTTCACAGGGGGCGCGGCTACGAGCAGTACTTC. Complete variable domain (other parts from reference TRBV5-6 and TRBJ2-7): DAGVTQSPTHLIKTRGQQVTLRCSPKSGHDTVSWYQQALGQGPQFIFQYYEEEERQRGNFPDRFSGHQFPNYSSELNVNALLLGDSALYLCASSLLHRGRGYEQYFGPGTRLTVT.

The V gene is TRBV5-6, the J gene TRBJ1-3, with D perhaps matching TRBD1 (5 bases). Germline CDR1 SGHDT, CDR2 YYEEEE. With 4 bases removed from V and 0 bases from J, the gap between germline ends came to 11 bases. CDR3 length: 15 residues. Here the CDR3 reads CASSPGAFSGNTIYF. In DNA form, the CDR3 reads TGTGCCAGCAGCCCTGGGGCTTTCTCTGGAAACACCATATATTTT. Full variable domain (rest looked up from reference TRBV5-6 and TRBJ1-3): DAGVTQSPTHLIKTRGQQVTLRCSPKSGHDTVSWYQQALGQGPQFIFQYYEEEERQRGNFPDRFSGHQFPNYSSELNVNALLLGDSALYLCASSPGAFSGNTIYFGEGSWLTVV.

Many counts were recorded for this clonotype. V and J are TRBV11-2 and TRBJ2-3; D gene unclear. V was clipped by 3 bases and J by 0 bases, with 10 bases between them. The CDR3 is made up of 15 amino acids. In germline, CDR1 is SGHAT, CDR2 FQNNGV. The CDR3 DNA reads TGTGCCAGCAGCTTCCCCCGGGTGAGCACAGATACGCAGTATTTT. It encodes CASSFPRVSTDTQYF.

This clonotype was picked up many times. CDR3 bases: TGTGCCAGCAGCCAAGAATGGGGTTCGGGTATAGATACGCAGTATTTT. Its translation: CASSQEWGSGIDTQYF. V gene TRBV3-1 combines with J gene TRBJ2-3; D is ambiguous. V lost 0 bases and J lost 5, with 15 bases in between. Germline V lookup: CDR1 LGHDT, CDR2 YNNKEL (reference sequence). This CDR3 is 16 amino acids long.